The 5 T cell receptor beta chains below all came from one sample that was sequenced in a study of cytomegalovirus exposure and HLA in healthy donors. PCR was performed using 60 Vbeta and 13 Jbeta primers. Only in-frame clones appear in the TCRdb table, and some are missing; sequencing was by immunoSEQ multiplex PCR. The table records approximately 120,000 clones, around 80% of them present only once. Sequencing was done on a sample of PBMCs. Source of these receptors: a man aged 50 to 60 in good health and CMV-seronegative.

The V and J genes are TRBV6-5 and TRBJ1-5; 7 bases are a match to TRBD1. The CDR3 loop spans 15 amino acids. V trimming: 5 bases; J trimming: 6 bases; junction bases outside the gene matches: 10. Germline V CDR1 and CDR2: MNHEY, SVGAGI. The CDR3, as DNA: TGTGCCAGCAGTCCCAGACAGGGAGGAATTCAGCCCCAGCATTTT. This gives the protein CASSPRQGGIQPQHF.

The chain has TRBV6-4 and TRBJ2-3; 8 bases map to TRBD1. Per the germline V gene, CDR1 is MRHNA and CDR2 is SNTAGT. Trimming cost V 6 bases and J 2 bases; bases outside gene matches: 7. The CDR3 runs to 15 residues. CDR3 sequence (DNA): TGTGCCAGCAGCACCGGACAGGGTAACACAGATACGCAGTATTTT. Translating gives CASSTGQGNTDTQYF.

The chain is built from TRBV6-5 and TRBJ2-5; TRBD1 matches at 8 bases. CDR1 is MNHEY and CDR2 is SVGAGI in the germline V gene. The CDR3 extends over 13 amino acids. Unmatched junction bases numbered 1, after V lost 6 bases and J lost 1 base. The CDR3 DNA reads as TGTGCCAGCAGGACAGGGGTCCAAGAGACCCAGTACTTC. Translating it yields CASRTGVQETQYF.

The chain employs TRBV10-3 and TRBJ2-7, with TRBD1 matching 7 bases. V lost 6 bases, J lost 2 bases, and 7 bases stayed unmatched. There are 14 residues in the CDR3. Per germline, CDR1 ENHRY and CDR2 SYGVKD. CDR3 nucleotides: TGTGCCATCAGAAGGGGGCCCGGCACCTACGAGCAGTACTTC. Translated: CAIRRGPGTYEQYF.

The chain couples TRBV7-2 to TRBJ2-6; no clear D gene. The germline gives CDR1 SGHTA, CDR2 FQGNSA. The ends were cut back, 2 bases at V and 4 bases at J, with 6 bases in the middle. The CDR3 extends over 14 amino acids. In DNA form, the CDR3 reads TGTGCCAGCAGCTTAACTGCCGGGGCCAACGTCCTGACTTTC. Translation gives CASSLTAGANVLTF.